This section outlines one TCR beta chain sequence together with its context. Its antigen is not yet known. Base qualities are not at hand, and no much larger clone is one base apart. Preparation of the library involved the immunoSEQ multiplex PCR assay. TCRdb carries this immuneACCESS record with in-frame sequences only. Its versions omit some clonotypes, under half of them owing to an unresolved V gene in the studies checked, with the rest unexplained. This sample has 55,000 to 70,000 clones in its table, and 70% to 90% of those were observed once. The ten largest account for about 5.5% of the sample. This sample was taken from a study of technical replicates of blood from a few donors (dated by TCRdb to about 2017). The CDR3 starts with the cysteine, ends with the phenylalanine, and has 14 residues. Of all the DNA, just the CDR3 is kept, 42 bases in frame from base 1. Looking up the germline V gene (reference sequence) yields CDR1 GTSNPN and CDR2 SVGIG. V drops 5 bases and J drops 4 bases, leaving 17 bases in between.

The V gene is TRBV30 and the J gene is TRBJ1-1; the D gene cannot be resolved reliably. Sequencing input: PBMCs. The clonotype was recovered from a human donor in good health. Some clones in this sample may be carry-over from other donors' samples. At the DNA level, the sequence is TGTGCCTGGGAAATGTGGAGTCGTGGCACTGAAGCTTTCTTT. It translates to CAWEMWSRGTEAFF. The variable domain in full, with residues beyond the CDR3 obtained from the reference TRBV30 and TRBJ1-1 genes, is SQTIHQWPATLVQPVGSPLSLECTVEGTSNPNLYWYRQAAGRGLQLLFYSVGIGQISSEVPQNLSASRPQDRQFILSSKKLLLSDSGFYLCAWEMWSRGTEAFFGQGTRLTVV.